These T cell receptor beta chains were read from a single sample in a study of blood T cell repertoires in COVID-19. Sequencing was performed with immunoSEQ multiplex PCR; in TCRdb, only in-frame clones are kept and a portion is missing. The repertoire has about 140,000 clones, over 75% of them found once; the top ten carry approximately 1.8%. Material: peripheral blood. These receptors came from a man in his 70s with acute or convalescent COVID-19. Both conserved end residues are part of each CDR3. The D gene is left open where the match is weak. The size entry is marked missing in some rows and otherwise reads once, few, many or a size class.

D: TRBD1
J: TRBJ1-5
V: TRBV5-1
size: once
CDR3: CASSETGQRNQPQHF
DNA: TGCGCCAGCAGCGAGACGGGACAGCGCAATCAGCCCCAGCATTTT

D: NA
J: TRBJ2-2
V: TRBV10-2
size: NA
CDR3: CASREGGDTGELFF
DNA: TGCGCCAGCAGGGAGGGGGGGGACACCGGGGAGCTGTTTTTT

D: TRBD1
J: TRBJ1-1
V: TRBV12-3/TRBV12-4
size: NA
CDR3: CASSPDRVGEAFF
DNA: TGTGCCAGCAGCCCCGACAGGGTGGGTGAAGCTTTCTTT

D: NA
J: TRBJ1-4
V: TRBV10-3
size: NA
CDR3: CAISEGQTNEKLFF
DNA: TGTGCCATCAGTGAGGGGCAGACTAATGAAAAACTGTTTTTT

D: NA
J: TRBJ2-7
V: TRBV18
size: NA
CDR3: CASSPPGGSYEQYF
DNA: TGTGCCAGCTCACCACCGGGGGGTTCCTACGAGCAGTACTTC

D: NA
J: TRBJ1-4
V: TRBV5-1
size: NA
CDR3: CASSLEGSLGEKLFF
DNA: TGCGCCAGCAGCTTGGAAGGGAGTCTTGGTGAAAAACTGTTTTTT

D: NA
J: TRBJ1-3
V: TRBV13
size: NA
CDR3: CASSLQGTGNTIYF
DNA: TGTGCCAGCAGCCTGCAGGGGACTGGAAACACCATATATTTT

D: TRBD1
J: TRBJ2-5
V: TRBV5-1
size: NA
CDR3: CASSAGTAQETQYF
DNA: TGCGCCAGCAGCGCCGGGACAGCTCAAGAGACCCAGTACTTC

D: TRBD1
J: TRBJ1-6
V: TRBV19
size: NA
CDR3: CASKGATSPNSPLHF
DNA: TGTGCCAGTAAGGGGGCAACCTCCCCGAATTCACCCCTCCACTTT

D: NA
J: TRBJ1-1
V: TRBV10-1
size: NA
CDR3: CASSEGSSLNTEAFF
DNA: TGCGCCAGCAGTGAAGGTAGCAGTCTGAACACTGAAGCTTTCTTT